Described below is a single T cell receptor beta chain sequence and its context. This specimen belongs to a study of T cell responses to AZD1222 COVID-19 vaccine. The CDR3 has 15 amino acids. The germline V gene has CDR1 SEHNR and CDR2 FQNEAQ (reference sequence). V lost 5 bases to trimming and J lost 8 bases; unmatched junction nucleotides: 12. Sequencing used immunoSEQ multiplex PCR; TCRdb keeps in-frame clones, though not all of them. This sample has about 48,000 clones, with around nine tenths found just once. This specimen consisted of peripheral blood, obtained 28 days after the second AZD1222 dose. The chain uses TRBV7-9 and TRBJ2-1; TRBD2 matches at 7 bases. The source is an adult who received the AZD1222 COVID-19 vaccine. In nucleotides, the CDR3 is TGTGCCAGCAGCCCCTCGCGGGGAGGGAGGGATGAGCAGTTCTTC. Protein: CASSPSRGGRDEQFF.